Described below is a single T cell receptor (beta chain) sequence and its context. These data come from a study of blood T cell repertoires in COVID-19. Study information: Sources were T cells, B-cell-depleted T cells, or PBMCs; the material itself was cDNA or gDNA.

Authors' data handling: Estimation of nucleated cell counts was performed using reference gene primer amplification. Libraries were prepared by immunoSEQ multiplex PCR; TCRdb keeps only in-frame clonotypes and omits some of them. V and J calls and clone size come straight from that table; D and trimming were deduced from the DNA. The sample lists approximately 150,000 clones, 85% occurring once. This CDR3 spans 15 amino acids. Germline CDR1 reads MNHEY; CDR2 reads SVGEGT. J was trimmed by 3 bases and V by 5 bases; bases with no gene match: 9. Seattle patients were enrolled during active infection and followed longitudinally.

The V gene is TRBV6-2 or TRBV6-3, the J gene TRBJ2-7; 8 positions match TRBD2. The receptor's source is an elderly woman with COVID-19, enrolled during active disease. The sequencing input was peripheral blood. The CDR3 is CASSGGGLGFYEQYF. The CDR3 nucleotides are TGTGCCAGCAGTGGAGGGGGACTAGGGTTCTACGAGCAGTACTTC.